This T cell receptor beta chain is from a study of T cell responses to AZD1222 COVID-19 vaccine. Study findings and constraints: With dominance at 160-218 and 743-854, vaccine-associated CD4 TCRs spanned spike. The study reported that nearly half of spike-specific TCRs target unmutated variant regions. Seropositive AZD1222 recipients at baseline numbered only 6 or 7. Donors were mostly white British, more females; clonal diversity possibly underestimated.

CDR1 is MNHEY and CDR2 is SVGAGI in the germline V gene. The CDR3 totals 15 residues. Trimming shortened V by 5 bases and J by 0 bases, and 13 bases separated the two germline ends. The data were produced by immunoSEQ multiplex PCR, yet TCRdb's version contains in-frame clones alone and is incomplete. Among some 190,000 clones listed, just over 85% were seen once. As to this clone: What it recognizes is unknown.

The rearrangement uses TRBV6-5 and TRBJ1-1, with unresolved D. The clonotype comes from an adult in good health. The sample was peripheral blood, taken on day 0 of AZD1222 vaccination. The CDR3 DNA follows: TGTGCCAGCAGTAATGGCCGGAGGGTGAACACTGAAGCTTTCTTT. Residues: CASSNGRRVNTEAFF.